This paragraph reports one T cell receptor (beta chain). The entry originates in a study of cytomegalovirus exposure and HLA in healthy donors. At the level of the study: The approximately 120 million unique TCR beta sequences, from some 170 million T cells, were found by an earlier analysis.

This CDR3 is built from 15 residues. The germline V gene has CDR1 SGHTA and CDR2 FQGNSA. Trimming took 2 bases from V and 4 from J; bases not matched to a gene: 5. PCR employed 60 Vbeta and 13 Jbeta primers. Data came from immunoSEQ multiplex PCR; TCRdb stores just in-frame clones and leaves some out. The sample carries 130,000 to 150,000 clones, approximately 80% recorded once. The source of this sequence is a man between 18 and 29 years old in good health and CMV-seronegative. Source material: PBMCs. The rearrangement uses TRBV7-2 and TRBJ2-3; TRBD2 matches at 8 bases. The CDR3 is CASSLSAGGPDTQYF. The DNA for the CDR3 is TGTGCCAGCAGCTTATCTGCGGGGGGCCCAGATACGCAGTATTTT.